The 21 T cell receptor beta chains given below trace back to one sample, sequenced in a study of blood T cell repertoires in COVID-19. TCRdb's table, derived via immunoSEQ multiplex PCR, lists solely in-frame clones and lacks some. The profile covers roughly 100,000 clones, with approximately 90% appearing a single time and about 5.7% taken by the ten largest. Sequenced material: peripheral blood. Receptors were obtained from a woman aged 45-65 years with COVID-19, enrolled during active disease.

The chain couples TRBV6-2 or TRBV6-3 to TRBJ1-5; D gene ambiguous. Germline assignment: CDR1 MNHEY and CDR2 SVGEGT. The CDR3 length is 15 residues. Trimming pared 2 bases from V and 0 bases from J, leaving 8 bases between. The DNA of the CDR3 is TGTGCCAGCAGTTACCCGCAGATTAGCAATCAGCCCCAGCATTTT. Translation gives CASSYPQISNQPQHF.

This rearrangement joins TRBV19 to TRBJ2-1; 9 bases are shared with TRBD2. The CDR3 sequence is 16 residues long. The germline CDR1 and CDR2 sequences are LNHDA and SQIVND (reference sequence). The V segment lost 2 bases and the J segment 2 bases; nucleotides outside the gene matches: 4. CDR3 coding DNA: TGTGCCAGTAGTATACTGCGGGGGGGTGCCTACAATGAGCAGTTCTTC. Its translation: CASSILRGGAYNEQFF. The full variable domain, rest sourced from reference TRBV19 and TRBJ2-1, is DGGITQSPKYLFRKEGQNVTLSCEQNLNHDAMYWYRQDPGQGLRLIYYSQIVNDFQKGDIAEGYSVSREKKESFPLTVTSAQKNPTAFYLCASSILRGGAYNEQFFGPGTRLTVL.

The rearrangement joins TRBV5-4 to TRBJ1-2; no definite D call. This CDR3 spans 13 amino acids. V was shortened by 6 bases and J by 1 base, with 10 bases between the two germline ends. Germline V CDR1 and CDR2: SGHNT, YYREEE (reference sequence). DNA of the CDR3: TGTGCCAGCAAGAGAGGGAGTAACTATGGCTACACCTTC. As protein: CASKRGSNYGYTF.

The J gene is TRBJ1-3, the V gene TRBV19, with D possibly being TRBD1 (5 bases). V shed 6 bases and J shed 4 bases, with 7 bases lying between them. The CDR3 runs 12 residues. Germline V gives CDR1 LNHDA, CDR2 SQIVND (reference sequence). DNA of the CDR3: TGTGCCAGTAGAGGGGAAGGAAACACCATATATTTT. As protein: CASRGEGNTIYF. Looking up the rest from reference TRBV19 and TRBJ1-3 gives the full variable domain: DGGITQSPKYLFRKEGQNVTLSCEQNLNHDAMYWYRQDPGQGLRLIYYSQIVNDFQKGDIAEGYSVSREKKESFPLTVTSAQKNPTAFYLCASRGEGNTIYFGEGSWLTVV.

The gene calls are TRBV30 and TRBJ2-1; tentatively, D is TRBD1 (6 bases). Germline V lookup: CDR1 GTSNPN, CDR2 SVGIG (reference sequence). V lost 0 bases and J 4 bases, leaving 10 bases between the germline ends. CDR3 length equals 14 residues. CDR3 DNA sequence: TGTGCCTGGAGTGTCGGGCAGGGGTACAATGAGCAGTTCTTC. This sequence encodes CAWSVGQGYNEQFF.

This sequence joins TRBV6-2 or TRBV6-3 and TRBJ2-7, with D tentatively TRBD1 (6 bases). The germline V gene encodes CDR1 MNHEY and CDR2 SVGEGT. The CDR3 length is 16 residues. V gave up 0 bases and J gave up 0 bases, with 12 bases separating them. Here the CDR3 DNA reads TGTGCCAGCAGTTACTCTGGACAGCTATACTCCTACGAGCAGTACTTC. This sequence encodes CASSYSGQLYSYEQYF.

The V and J genes are TRBV10-3 and TRBJ1-5; 8 positions agree with TRBD1. This CDR3 contains 15 residues. The trim removed 3 bases at V and 6 bases at J, leaving 7 bases unmatched. The germline V gene has CDR1 ENHRY and CDR2 SYGVKD. CDR3 sequence reads: CAISESQGAGQPQHF. CDR3 DNA sequence: TGTGCCATCAGTGAATCTCAGGGGGCAGGTCAGCCCCAGCATTTT.

The chain carries TRBV4-2 and TRBJ2-3; 7 positions match TRBD1. Per germline, CDR1 LGHNA and CDR2 YNFKEQ. The V and J ends lost 1 base and 4 bases, in that order; junction bases with no gene match: 5. There are 15 residues in the CDR3. CDR3 coding DNA: TGTGCCAGCAGCCAAGGACAGGGTGGGGCAGATACGCAGTATTTT. Residues: CASSQGQGGADTQYF.

The chain recombines TRBV7-3 with TRBJ2-1; D remains ambiguous. V was cut by 5 bases and J by 4 bases, with 9 bases left in between. The CDR3 sequence is 13 residues long. Germline V gene lookup returns CDR1 SGHTA and CDR2 FQGTGA. CDR3 protein: CASSRSRYNEQFF. CDR3 in DNA: TGTGCCAGCAGCCGCTCGAGGTACAATGAGCAGTTCTTC.

V and J are TRBV2 and TRBJ2-2, with D possibly matching TRBD2 (5 bases). CDR1 and CDR2 (germline): SNHLY, FYNNEI. There are 14 residues in the CDR3. The ends were cut back, 9 bases at V and 4 bases at J, with 15 bases in the middle. The CDR3 spells CASLERVATGELFF. The CDR3 bases are TGTGCCAGTTTGGAGAGGGTCGCCACCGGGGAGCTGTTTTTT.

The V and J genes are TRBV25-1 and TRBJ2-1; 9 nucleotides agree with TRBD1. With V trimmed by 7 bases and J by 4 bases, 5 bases remained unmatched. This CDR3 comprises 14 residues. Germline assignment: CDR1 MGHDK and CDR2 SYGVNS. The chain's CDR3 is CASIPDRGYNEQFF. CDR3 in DNA: TGTGCCAGCATCCCGGACAGGGGATACAATGAGCAGTTCTTC.

V usage is TRBV24-1 and J usage is TRBJ1-5, with D possibly being TRBD1 (6 bases). Germline-derived CDR1 and CDR2 are KGHDR and SFDVKD. V lost 4 bases and J 0 bases, leaving 12 bases between the germline ends. This CDR3 is 16 amino acids long. In DNA form, the CDR3 reads TGTGCCACCAGTGACCGGACAGCGACTAGCAATCAGCCCCAGCATTTT. Its protein product is CATSDRTATSNQPQHF.

The chain carries TRBV29-1 and TRBJ2-3, with 11 bases identical to TRBD2. Unmatched junction bases numbered 2, after V lost 4 bases and J lost 2 bases. Per the germline V gene, CDR1 is SQVTM and CDR2 is ANQGSEA. This CDR3 comprises 14 residues. The CDR3 here is CSVATSGITDTQYF. For the CDR3, the DNA is TGCAGCGTTGCGACTAGCGGGATCACAGATACGCAGTATTTT.

This clone has just one count. The chain couples TRBV2 to TRBJ2-6; D remains unclear. The CDR3 is made up of 15 amino acids. Trimming removed 6 bases at V and 0 bases at J, with 9 bases between. The germline V gene has CDR1 SNHLY and CDR2 FYNNEI. CDR3 amino acids: CASRERSSGANVLTF. For the CDR3, the DNA is TGTGCCAGCAGGGAGAGAAGCTCTGGGGCCAACGTCCTGACTTTC.

This chain connects TRBV4-1 to TRBJ2-2; the D gene is possibly TRBD1 (5 bases). The CDR3 length is 14 residues. With 4 bases removed from V and 3 bases from J, the gap between germline ends came to 9 bases. Germline CDR1 MGHRA, CDR2 YSYEKL. The CDR3 coding sequence is TGCGCCAGCAGCCCTTTCAGGGACACCGGGGAGCTGTTTTTT. Translation gives CASSPFRDTGELFF.

The CDR3 loop reads CASSQEVTSGSYEQYF. CDR3 DNA sequence: TGCGCCAGCAGCCAAGAGGTAACTAGCGGCTCCTACGAGCAGTACTTC. The J gene is TRBJ2-7, the V gene TRBV4-3, with 8 positions matching TRBD2. This CDR3 contains 16 residues. V was pared by 0 bases and J by 0 bases, with 4 bases of the junction left unmatched. CDR1 and CDR2 from the germline V gene are LGHNA and YSLEER.

V gene TRBV6-2 or TRBV6-3 combines with J gene TRBJ2-2; D is perhaps TRBD1 (8 bases). The CDR3 covers 19 residues. Germline assignment: CDR1 MNHEY and CDR2 SVGEGT. The V end lost 5 bases, the J end lost 0 bases, and 22 bases lay between the germline ends. The DNA of the CDR3 is TGTGCCAGCAGTAAAGGACAGGGAGGGAGGTTGGCGAACACCGGGGAGCTGTTTTTT. Protein: CASSKGQGGRLANTGELFF.

The V gene is TRBV5-1, the J gene TRBJ2-2; TRBD1 matches at 10 bases. The V gene's germline CDR1 is SGHRS and CDR2 YFSETQ. CDR3 length equals 16 residues. V lost 0 bases and J lost 6; bases outside the gene matches: 5. The DNA of the CDR3 is TGCGCCAGCAGCTTGGGACAGGGGGCGCTTGCCGGGGAGCTGTTTTTT. It specifies CASSLGQGALAGELFF.

The chain's CDR3 is CASSESGLGGRGNTEAFF. Written as DNA, the CDR3 is TGCGCCAGCAGTGAGTCTGGATTGGGGGGACGGGGGAACACTGAAGCTTTCTTT. V usage is TRBV10-1 and J usage is TRBJ1-1; D may be TRBD1 (5 bases). This CDR3 is built from 18 residues. Germline CDR1 WNHNN, CDR2 SYGVQD (reference sequence). Between the trimmed V and J ends, which lost 0 bases and 1 base, there was a span of 18 bases.

Here the CDR3 DNA reads TGTGCCACCAGTGGCCCGGACAAGTATCAGCCCCAGCATTTT. This gives the protein CATSGPDKYQPQHF. This chain links TRBV24-1 with TRBJ1-5, with D possibly being TRBD1 (5 bases). V lost 5 bases and J lost 5, with 12 bases in between. CDR1 and CDR2 (germline): KGHDR, SFDVKD. The CDR3 loop spans 14 amino acids.

This clone was picked up one time. V and J are TRBV7-9 and TRBJ1-1; 7 nucleotides match TRBD1. Germline loops: CDR1 SEHNR, CDR2 FQNEAQ (reference sequence). The CDR3 spans 15 residues. With 3 bases clipped from V and 0 bases from J, the junction kept 4 bases outside the gene matches. The CDR3: CASSFGQVMNTEAFF. CDR3 nucleotides: TGTGCCAGCAGCTTTGGACAGGTGATGAACACTGAAGCTTTCTTT. Filled out from reference TRBV7-9 and TRBJ1-1, the complete variable domain reads DTGVSQNPRHKITKRGQNVTFRCDPISEHNRLYWYRQTLGQGPEFLTYFQNEAQLEKSRLLSDRFSAERPKGSFSTLEIQRTEQGDSAMYLCASSFGQVMNTEAFFGQGTRLTVV.